This entry concerns a single T cell receptor beta chain. As yet, its antigen is unknown. The CDR3 consists of 16 residues. Trimming took off 0 bases at V and 9 bases at J, with 19 bases between the two ends. Germline V lookup: CDR1 SGDLS, CDR2 YYNGEE. Clones were sequenced by immunoSEQ multiplex PCR, and TCRdb holds only the in-frame ones, with some missing. The sample lists more than 90,000 clones, 81% occurring once. This sample was taken from a study of radiotherapy plus CTLA-4 blockade in lung cancer. Study details: Under 20% of patients responded objectively, and roughly 30% achieved disease control.

Findings and caveats of the study: Early clone dynamics of blood T cells, plus interferon-beta, reportedly predicted response best. Among blood TCR repertoires after radiotherapy plus ipilimumab, tumor-derived clones expanded.

Specimen: peripheral blood, collected from a patient treated with radiotherapy plus ipilimumab. The genes are TRBV9 and TRBJ2-1, with D tentatively TRBD2 (6 bases). The TCR sequence derives from a human donor with non-small cell lung cancer that progressed on radiotherapy plus ipilimumab. Some clones in this sample may be carry-over from other donors' samples. The CDR3 DNA follows: TGTGCCAGCAGCGTAGCCCTGGGGCAGGGAGGTGGTGAGCAGTTCTTC. Its translation is CASSVALGQGGGEQFF.